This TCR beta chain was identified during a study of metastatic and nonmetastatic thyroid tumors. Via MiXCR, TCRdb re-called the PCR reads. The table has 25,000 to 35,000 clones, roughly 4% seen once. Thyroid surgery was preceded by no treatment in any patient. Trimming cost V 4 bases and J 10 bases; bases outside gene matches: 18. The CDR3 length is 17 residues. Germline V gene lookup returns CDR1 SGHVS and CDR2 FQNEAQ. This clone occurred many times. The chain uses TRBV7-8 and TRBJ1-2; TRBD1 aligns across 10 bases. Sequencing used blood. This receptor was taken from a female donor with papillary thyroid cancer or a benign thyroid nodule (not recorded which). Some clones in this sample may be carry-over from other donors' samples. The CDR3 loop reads CASSSRPIKPGQGIYTF. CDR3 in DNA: TGTGCCAGCAGCTCCCGACCGATCAAACCGGGACAGGGGATCTACACCTTC.